The 17 T cell receptor beta chains given below trace back to one sample, sequenced in a study of T cell responses to AZD1222 COVID-19 vaccine. Method: immunoSEQ multiplex PCR; TCRdb's copy keeps in-frame clones and lacks some. The sample lists 150,000 or so clones, 70% to 90% occurring once. The sample in question was peripheral blood, obtained on day 0 of AZD1222 vaccination. All receptors derive from an adult in good health.

The chain uses TRBV7-9 and TRBJ2-3; D possibly corresponds to TRBD1 (5 bases). Germline V CDR1 and CDR2: SEHNR, FQNEAQ (reference sequence). There are 17 residues in the CDR3. Trimming took 1 base from V and 1 from J, leaving 15 bases between them. CDR3 nucleotides: TGTGCCAGCAGCTTAGGGTCCGCAGGGTCTCGCACAGATACGCAGTATTTT. Protein: CASSLGSAGSRTDTQYF. Full variable domain (rest looked up from reference TRBV7-9 and TRBJ2-3): DTGVSQNPRHKITKRGQNVTFRCDPISEHNRLYWYRQTLGQGPEFLTYFQNEAQLEKSRLLSDRFSAERPKGSFSTLEIQRTEQGDSAMYLCASSLGSAGSRTDTQYFGPGTRLTVL.

This clone was observed a few times. The V call is TRBV6-6, the J call TRBJ2-7; the match to TRBD1 covers 7 bases. This CDR3 contains 15 residues. The germline gives CDR1 MNHNY, CDR2 SVGAGI (reference sequence). The junction had 8 bases not matched to a gene; V was cut back by 5 bases and J by 1 base. The CDR3 spells CASSRSGGSSYEQYF. The DNA for the CDR3 is TGTGCCAGCAGTCGATCAGGGGGTTCATCCTACGAGCAGTACTTC.

V usage is TRBV7-9 and J usage is TRBJ2-1, with 7 bases matching TRBD2. The J segment lost 8 bases and the V segment lost 8 bases, leaving 9 bases of the junction unmatched. This CDR3 comprises 13 residues. Germline loops: CDR1 SEHNR, CDR2 FQNEAQ (reference sequence). Written as DNA, the CDR3 is TGTGCCAGCCTGGGGGGAGGGCCGGATGAGCAGTTCTTC. Translation: CASLGGGPDEQFF.

The chain has TRBV7-2 and TRBJ1-2, with D maybe TRBD1 (5 bases). CDR1 is SGHTA, CDR2 FQGNSA, per germline. The CDR3 sequence is 15 residues long. The V and J ends lost 5 bases and 8 bases respectively, with 21 bases between them. CDR3 protein: CASSARDEGRGGYTF. DNA for the CDR3: TGTGCCAGCAGCGCCAGGGATGAGGGACGCGGGGGCTACACCTTC.

The chain has TRBV4-2 and TRBJ1-4, with 9 bases aligning to TRBD1. The length of the CDR3 is 14 residues. The junction had 3 bases not matched to a gene; V was cut back by 4 bases and J by 6 bases. From germline, CDR1 is LGHNA and CDR2 YNFKEQ. CDR3 amino acids: CASSLRTGDEKLFF. The CDR3 DNA sequence: TGTGCCAGCAGCCTACGGACAGGGGATGAAAAACTGTTTTTT.

The CDR3 region is CASRTQGANYNEQFF. CDR3 nucleotides: TGTGCCAGCAGGACCCAGGGGGCTAATTACAATGAGCAGTTCTTC. This chain joins TRBV5-4 and TRBJ2-1, with TRBD1 matching over 8 bases. CDR3 length equals 15 residues. The germline gives CDR1 SGHNT, CDR2 YYREEE (reference sequence). V was pared by 5 bases and J by 4 bases, with 8 bases of the junction left unmatched.

V and J are TRBV7-2 and TRBJ1-5; possibly TRBD1 for D (5 bases). Per the germline V gene, CDR1 is SGHTA and CDR2 is FQGNSA. The length of the CDR3 is 13 residues. Trimming stripped 7 bases from V and 7 bases from J, with 14 bases between. The CDR3 DNA reads TGTGCCAGCAACCGCAGGGACGGACAGCCCCAGCATTTT. Protein: CASNRRDGQPQHF. Looking up the rest from reference TRBV7-2 and TRBJ1-5 gives the full variable domain: GAGVSQSPSNKVTEKGKDVELRCDPISGHTALYWYRQSLGQGLEFLIYFQGNSAPDKSGLPSDRFSAERTGGSVSTLTIQRTQQEDSAVYLCASNRRDGQPQHFGDGTRLSIL.

The CDR3 spells CASSAAEYGYTF. The CDR3 nucleotides are TGTGCCAGCAGCGCTGCAGAGTATGGCTACACCTTC. The chain has TRBV6-5 and TRBJ1-2; D not resolved. Germline-derived CDR1 and CDR2 are MNHEY and SVGAGI. The CDR3 covers 12 residues. V was shortened by 6 bases and J by 5 bases, with 10 bases between the two germline ends.

For the CDR3, the DNA is TGTGCCAGCAGCGTAGCGGGAGGGAATGAGCAGTTCTTC. This gives the protein CASSVAGGNEQFF. The J gene is TRBJ2-1, the V gene TRBV9, with 8 bases identical to TRBD2. This CDR3 comprises 13 residues. J was trimmed by 7 bases and V by 0 bases; bases with no gene match: 0. In germline, CDR1 is SGDLS, CDR2 YYNGEE.

The V call is TRBV24-1, the J call TRBJ2-3, with D tentatively TRBD1 (6 bases). Germline V gives CDR1 KGHDR, CDR2 SFDVKD. The CDR3 is 13 amino acids. Trimming removed 7 bases from V and 4 bases from J, with 11 bases in between. The CDR3 reads CATRTGNPDTQYF. Here the CDR3 DNA reads TGTGCCACCAGAACAGGGAATCCAGATACGCAGTATTTT.

The CDR3 region is CASSLQGSYNEQFF. CDR3 bases: TGTGCCAGCAGCCTACAGGGAAGCTACAATGAGCAGTTCTTC. The chain recombines TRBV7-2 with TRBJ2-1; a possible D gene is TRBD1 (6 bases). V was cut by 5 bases and J by 3 bases, with 11 bases left in between. CDR1 and CDR2 (germline): SGHTA, FQGNSA. The CDR3 is 14 residues long. The whole variable domain, remainder taken from reference TRBV7-2 and TRBJ2-1, is GAGVSQSPSNKVTEKGKDVELRCDPISGHTALYWYRQSLGQGLEFLIYFQGNSAPDKSGLPSDRFSAERTGGSVSTLTIQRTQQEDSAVYLCASSLQGSYNEQFFGPGTRLTVL.

The chain links TRBV10-3 to TRBJ2-1; D ambiguous. The germline gives CDR1 ENHRY, CDR2 SYGVKD. CDR3 length: 14 amino acids. Trimming left V 0 bases short and J 1 base short, with 4 bases between. The CDR3 sequence is CAISESGSYNEQFF. The CDR3 nucleotides are TGTGCCATCAGTGAGTCGGGGTCCTACAATGAGCAGTTCTTC.

V is TRBV9 and J is TRBJ1-4; 10 bases map to TRBD1. Germline V gene sequence: CDR1 SGDLS, CDR2 YYNGEE. V lost 4 bases and J lost 8; bases outside the gene matches: 5. The CDR3 sequence is 14 residues long. CDR3 nucleotide sequence: TGTGCCAGCAGCCGGGACAGGGGTAGCGAAAAACTGTTTTTT. Protein: CASSRDRGSEKLFF.

The chain has TRBV11-3 and TRBJ1-1; D is undetermined. The CDR3 runs 14 residues. Trimming removed 1 base from V and 3 bases from J, with 9 bases in between. Germline-derived CDR1 and CDR2 are SGHNT and YENEEA. The CDR3 is CASSLGVGYTEAFF. The CDR3 DNA sequence: TGTGCCAGCAGCTTAGGGGTTGGGTACACTGAAGCTTTCTTT.

The CDR3 sequence is CAISGADPIAGGPKNEQFF. The CDR3 nucleotides read TGTGCCATCAGTGGGGCGGACCCGATAGCGGGAGGGCCTAAGAATGAGCAGTTCTTC. V gene TRBV10-3 combines with J gene TRBJ2-1; TRBD2 aligns across 11 bases. V lost 4 bases to trimming and J lost 7 bases; unmatched junction nucleotides: 18. Germline V gene sequence: CDR1 ENHRY, CDR2 SYGVKD. The CDR3 runs to 19 residues.

The chain employs TRBV5-1 and TRBJ2-7, with TRBD1 matching over 7 bases. The CDR3 has 15 amino acids. Looked up from germline, CDR1 is SGHRS and CDR2 is YFSETQ. Trimming cost V 0 bases and J 7 bases; bases outside gene matches: 10. The CDR3 is CASSLGGGQFREQYF. The CDR3 nucleotides read TGCGCCAGCAGCTTGGGAGGGGGACAGTTCCGAGAGCAGTACTTC.

This clone showed up just once. This chain links TRBV10-1 with TRBJ2-2; TRBD1 might be the D (6 bases). V shed 6 bases and J shed 6 bases, with 14 bases lying between them. The CDR3 loop spans 14 amino acids. CDR1 WNHNN and CDR2 SYGVQD come from the germline V gene (reference sequence). The CDR3 region has the DNA TGCGCCAGCAGACAGGGTCTTGAGTCCGGGGAGCTGTTTTTT. Encoded protein: CASRQGLESGELFF.